What follows is one TCR beta chain and its context. A few counts support this clonotype. Its antigen target is currently unknown. Base quality data are lacking; no much larger clone is found one base away. This sample was included in a study of molecular identifiers for immune sequencing clone quantification (dated by TCRdb to about 2018). Broadly, across the study: In a replicate experiment, RNA from roughly 20,000 or 100,000 naive CD8 T cells was split into five aliquots, four of which were sequenced. CD8 T cells were used in a methods study to benchmark molecular-identifier clustering-based TCR repertoire sequencing (MIDCIRS) and TCR RNA copy counting. Study-wide conclusions, independent of this receptor: Without barcode sub-clustering, chimeric consensus sequences inflated TCR diversity; chimeras reached as high as 47%. Even against a background of around 900,000 naive CD8 T cells, spiked-in Jurkat TCR RNA amounting to a single cell's worth was reported to be detectable. Modeling estimated about 3.3 recovered TCR RNA copies per cell, compared with around 9.7 by digital PCR, which implies about 30% capture efficiency. Spiked-in Jurkat TCR RNA (about ten copies' worth), which is not part of the donor repertoire, was contained in the naive libraries. Identical TCR molecules sharing a barcode could cause highly expanded clone sizes to be underestimated. In CMV-specific effector cells, clones with more than 20 RNA copies accounted for over 99% of molecules, whereas in naive cells such clones accounted for under 1%.

The library relied on PCR. Sequencing was performed on an Illumina HiSeq 4000. Bulk TCR libraries were made following a previously described method, with the TCR primers given in Table S5. Purification of total RNA was performed with the Qiagen AllPrep DNA/RNA kit. Before analysis, reads from multiple sequencing runs of one library were combined. The original pipeline was this. Reads were retained only if the reads had an exact TCR constant sequence, and the retained reads were trimmed to 150 nt and grouped according to their 12-nt molecular barcodes. Reads within each barcode group were sub-clustered using a 15% Levenshtein threshold, and quality-weighted consensus sequences were constructed for each RNA molecule. Non-functional sequences were excluded, and lower-count sequences lying one edit away from another sequence were also excluded. Barcode sub-clusters with fewer than 20% of the maximum read count were removed, based on fitting two negative binomial distributions. TCRdb reanalyzed the raw reads on its own, using fastp at Q25 for trimming and MiXCR for clone calling, and kept in-frame beta chains. Each entry merges the rows of one CDR3 protein and shows their most common DNA and genes. These V and J calls originate from TCRdb's pipeline instead of the authors' own analysis. Across this sample there are under 600,000 distinct CDR3 sequences, with 20% to 25% seen only once. The top ten constitute more than 0.8% of the sample.

V loses 0 bases, J loses 2 bases, and the germline ends lie 11 bases apart. CDR1 and CDR2 are read off the germline V gene as SGHRS and YFSETQ. Including cysteine and phenylalanine, the CDR3 has 15 amino acids. CDR3 DNA only is kept here, 45 bases in frame from base 1. Libraries of naive CD8 T cells were built from about 19,000 to 1,100,000 sorted cells, with 10%, 30% or 50% of the purified RNA used. Naive CD8 T cells were FACS-sorted as CD8+CD4-CCR7+CD45RA+ on a BD FACSAria II into RLT Plus buffer. To test detection sensitivity, Jurkat RNA equal to around 11 TCR copies was added to samples of roughly 19,000-1,100,000 naive CD8 T cells. CD8 T cells were enriched with RosetteSep CD8+ T Cell Enrichment Cocktail and Ficoll-Paque, followed by ACK red cell lysis.

Sequencing was done on a sample of naive CD8+ T cells from blood, with Jurkat cell RNA spiked in. Sample cell subset or site, as interpreted from the label and publication: FACS-sorted CD8+CD4-CCR7+CD45RA+ naive T cells. In this chain, TRBV5-1 is recombined with TRBJ1-2, with no D gene named confidently. The sequence derives from a human donor in good health. Some libraries in this study had Jurkat cell RNA spiked in. The bases read TGCGCCAGCAGCTTGGCGTATGGCAGCAACTATGGCTACACCTTC. This encodes CASSLAYGSNYGYTF.